This T cell receptor (beta chain) is drawn from a study of blood T cells in healthy people across ages. Study-wide findings and caveats: Because sorting was not performed, PBMCs prevented conclusive naive versus antigen-experienced comparison. Age brought a roughly linear fall in TCR beta diversity measured per million T cells.

CDR1 and CDR2 (germline): KGHDR, SFDVKD. CDR3 length: 16 amino acids. V shed 7 bases and J shed 3 bases, with 19 bases lying between them. Concerning this clonotype: The target antigen is unknown.

For the second PCR, which ran for about 7 to 11 cycles, a sample-barcoded 5' primer and a J-beta primer mix were used. TCRdb re-derived calls from the 5' RACE reads in MiXCR, one entry per CDR3 protein. This table has about 720,000 distinct CDR3 sequences, 22% appearing once. The rearrangement joins TRBV24-1 to TRBJ2-3, with a possible D match to TRBD2 (6 bases). The sample comprised blood. This receptor was identified in a man aged 65-85 years in good health. Here the CDR3 reads CATRPGTSPGTDTQYF. CDR3 nucleotide sequence: TGTGCCACCAGACCCGGGACTTCCCCGGGGACAGATACGCAGTATTTT.